Described below is a single T cell receptor (beta chain) sequence and its context. Antigen unknown. The data were taken from a study of somatic mutations in cytotoxic T cells in rheumatoid arthritis. V dropped 2 bases and J dropped 1; count of bases not matched to a gene: 3. Looked up from germline, CDR1 is LNHNV and CDR2 is YYDKDF (reference sequence). This CDR3 region has 15 residues. Study results and caveats: In rheumatoid arthritis patients, the slight underrepresentation of TRBV07 was not adjusted for multiple comparisons. The study found that the largest CD8+ clone exceeded 20% of CD8+ cells in about an eighth of the 65 patients. In rheumatoid arthritis patients, unlike healthy controls, CD8+ clonality rose with age.

CD4+ and CD8+ cells were isolated by positive magnetic bead selection, with purity checked by flow cytometry. Using immunoSEQ multiplex PCR, the repertoire was profiled, and TCRdb retains in-frame clones only, with some absent. The profile shows roughly 6,000 clones, 60% to 80% of them singletons. The receptor comes from an adult with rheumatoid arthritis. The V call is TRBV15, the J call TRBJ1-1, with 8 bases lining up with TRBD1. The sample taken for sequencing was CD8+ T cells sorted from blood. CDR3 loop: CATSRKGTGNTEAFF. The CDR3 DNA sequence: TGTGCCACCAGCAGAAAAGGGACAGGGAACACTGAAGCTTTCTTT.